Below, 12 T cell receptor beta chains from the same sample are listed, as sequenced in a study of T cell repertoires in cytomegalovirus infection. TCRdb itself ran the reads through MiXCR, one entry per CDR3 protein. The sample contains some 150,000 distinct CDR3 sequences, under 8.5% of which appear only once. The sample taken for sequencing was PBMCs. These receptors were collected from a human donor in good health (CMV status not recorded). Some clones in this sample may be carry-over from other donors' samples.

This clonotype was observed at least ten times. The V gene is TRBV7-2, the J gene TRBJ2-3; D may correspond to TRBD1 or TRBD2 (5 bases each). V gave up 5 bases and J gave up 4 bases, with 19 bases separating them. CDR3 length equals 16 residues. Germline assignment: CDR1 SGHTA and CDR2 FQGNSA. The CDR3 DNA is TGTGCCAGCAGCACTCACGGGACGGATCCTTCAGATACGCAGTATTTT. Its protein is CASSTHGTDPSDTQYF.

Worth noting for this clonotype: A read error is likely here: a far larger clone is one base away. The chain has TRBV7-6 and TRBJ1-1, with a weak D call TRBD1 (6 bases). CDR1 is SGHVS and CDR2 is FNYEAQ in the germline V gene. This CDR3 is built from 12 residues. The CDR3 nucleotides are TGTGCCAGCAGCCCGGGGGGCACTGAAGATTTCTTT. It encodes CASSPGGTEDFF.

The gene calls are TRBV20-1 and TRBJ2-7; TRBD1 matches at 8 bases. The CDR3 is made up of 13 amino acids. Trimming took 1 base from V and 6 from J; bases not matched to a gene: 5. Germline CDR1 DFQATT, CDR2 SNEGSKA (reference sequence). In DNA form, the CDR3 reads TGCAGTGCTAGAGTGGGCAGGGGGCTCGAGCAGTACTTC. Its protein is CSARVGRGLEQYF.

This clonotype showed up many times. The chain uses TRBV5-4 and TRBJ2-1; 14 nucleotides match TRBD2. V shed 0 bases and J 4 bases; nucleotides not matched to a gene: 6. CDR1 and CDR2 (germline): SGHNT, YYREEE (reference sequence). There are 18 residues in the CDR3. The CDR3 protein is CASSLGLAGGLGYNEQFF. CDR3 coding DNA: TGTGCCAGCAGCTTGGGACTAGCGGGGGGGCTGGGATACAATGAGCAGTTCTTC.

V gene TRBV20-1 combines with J gene TRBJ2-7; D assignment may be TRBD1 or TRBD2 (5 bases each). The CDR3 has 14 residues. Germline lookup yields CDR1 DFQATT and CDR2 SNEGSKA (reference sequence). V lost 5 bases and J lost 0, with 14 bases in between. The CDR3: CSAGDPRSSYEQYF. In DNA form, the CDR3 reads TGCAGTGCTGGGGACCCTAGGAGCTCCTACGAGCAGTACTTC.

This clonotype was counted ten times or more. The chain uses TRBV7-2 and TRBJ1-2, with 7 bases matching TRBD1. Looked up from germline, CDR1 is SGHTA and CDR2 is FQGNSA. This CDR3 comprises 15 residues. The J segment lost 3 bases and the V segment lost 5 bases, leaving 9 bases of the junction unmatched. The CDR3 DNA reads TGTGCCAGCAGCCTACAGACAGGGATCGACTATGGCTACACCTTC. Its translation is CASSLQTGIDYGYTF.

This clonotype was detected only a few times. V gene TRBV30 combines with J gene TRBJ2-2; 9 bases map to TRBD1. CDR3 length: 13 residues. The germline gives CDR1 GTSNPN, CDR2 SVGIG (reference sequence). DNA for the CDR3: TGTGCGTGGGACAGGGTGACCACCGGGGAGCTGTTTTTT. Translation: CAWDRVTTGELFF. Using reference TRBV30 and TRBJ2-2 for the parts outside the CDR3, the full variable domain is SQTIHQWPATLVQPVGSPLSLECTVEGTSNPNLYWYRQAAGRGLQLLFYSVGIGQISSEVPQNLSASRPQDRQFILSSKKLLLSDSGFYLCAWDRVTTGELFFGEGSRLTVL.

This clonotype occurred many times. This chain links TRBV2 with TRBJ2-3; 7 nucleotides line up with TRBD2. This CDR3 spans 16 amino acids. The ends lost 3 bases at V and 8 bases at J; junction bases unmatched: 14. The germline V gene encodes CDR1 SNHLY and CDR2 FYNNEI. The CDR3 protein is CASSELGAGSSGTQYF. The DNA of the CDR3 is TGTGCCAGCAGTGAGTTAGGAGCGGGGAGTAGTGGTACGCAGTATTTT.

This clonotype was counted at least ten times. This chain uses TRBV28 with TRBJ2-5, with D unclear. Germline V CDR1 and CDR2: MDHEN, SYDVKM. V was shortened by 10 bases and J by 3 bases, with 12 bases between the two germline ends. The CDR3 is made up of 12 amino acids. The CDR3 is CATQPVEETQYF. CDR3 DNA sequence: TGTGCCACCCAACCGGTTGAAGAGACCCAGTACTTC.

This clonotype has just a few counts. The gene calls are TRBV10-3 and TRBJ1-5; 8 positions agree with TRBD1. The CDR3 spans 15 residues. The trim removed 5 bases at V and 2 bases at J, leaving 5 bases unmatched. Per germline, CDR1 ENHRY and CDR2 SYGVKD. The CDR3 protein is CAISKDRAGNQPQHF. CDR3 bases: TGTGCCATCAGTAAGGACAGGGCGGGCAATCAGCCCCAGCATTTT.

The chain combines TRBV12-5 with TRBJ1-1; D uncertain. This CDR3 has 14 amino acids. Trimming stripped 5 bases from V and 4 bases from J, with 14 bases between. Germline values: CDR1 LGHNT, CDR2 FRNRAP. CDR3: CASGLPSSGTEAFF. CDR3 nucleotide sequence: TGTGCTAGTGGTCTCCCCAGTTCGGGCACTGAAGCTTTCTTT.

At least ten counts were recorded for this clonotype. The chain carries TRBV7-8 and TRBJ2-1; weak D call: TRBD1 (5 bases). V lost 1 base and J lost 7, with 11 bases in between. The CDR3 totals 14 residues. The germline V gene has CDR1 SGHVS and CDR2 FQNEAQ. CDR3 nucleotide sequence: TGTGCCAGCAGCTTAGTCCAGGGATCAAATGAGCAGTTCTTC. As protein: CASSLVQGSNEQFF.